The TCR beta chain described here comes from a study of blood T cell repertoires in COVID-19. Study context: T cells, B-cell-depleted T cells, or PBMCs provided the cDNA or gDNA that served as material.

The V gene lost 1 base and the J gene lost 7 bases, with 10 bases spanning the gap. The germline CDR1 and CDR2 sequences are MGHDK and SYGVNS. The CDR3 consists of 14 residues. Sequencing used immunoSEQ multiplex PCR; TCRdb keeps in-frame clones, though not all of them. This repertoire shows 250,000 to 300,000 clones, nearly 90% found once; its top ten account for 1%. Donors were grouped by their self-reported clinical history. Recovery meant two consecutive negative NP/OP PCR tests, professional clearance, or resolved symptoms. Sequences were obtained from PBMCs or T cells enriched from blood (not recorded which). This receptor was identified in a woman aged 30 to 39 who had recovered from COVID-19. The chain recombines TRBV25-1 with TRBJ1-4; D remains ambiguous. The CDR3 spells CASSEWETIEKLFF. For the CDR3, the DNA is TGTGCCAGCAGTGAATGGGAGACAATTGAAAAACTGTTTTTT.